These T cell receptor beta chains were read from a single sample in a study of blood T cell repertoires in COVID-19. TCRdb's copy holds only in-frame clones and misses some; the assay was immunoSEQ multiplex PCR. The table includes about 71,000 clones, 75% to 95% detected once. The specimen was peripheral blood. The receptors were gathered from a woman older than 75 with acute or convalescent COVID-19. Both conserved end residues are part of each CDR3. The D gene is left open where the match is weak. Some rows mark clone size as missing; the rest say once, few, many or name a class of expanded clone.

j_call: TRBJ1-5; v_call: TRBV2; clone_size: -; d_call: TRBD1; cdr3_nt: TGTGCCAGCACCCCGACAGGGGGATACAATCAGCCCCAGCATTTT; cdr3_aa: CASTPTGGYNQPQHF
j_call: TRBJ1-2; v_call: TRBV2; clone_size: -; d_call: TRBD1; cdr3_nt: TGTGCCAGCAGTGAGGACAGGCGACTCCGCTATGGCTACACCTTC; cdr3_aa: CASSEDRRLRYGYTF
j_call: TRBJ1-6; v_call: TRBV6-4; clone_size: -; d_call: -; cdr3_nt: TGTGCCAGCAGTACAGGGAATCTGAGCTCCTATAATTCACCCCTCCACTTT; cdr3_aa: CASSTGNLSSYNSPLHF
j_call: TRBJ1-1; v_call: TRBV6-5; clone_size: -; d_call: TRBD1; cdr3_nt: TGTGCCAGCAGTTCCCCGACAGGGGGCCTTGAAGCTTTCTTT; cdr3_aa: CASSSPTGGLEAFF
j_call: TRBJ1-4; v_call: TRBV9; clone_size: -; d_call: -; cdr3_nt: TGTGCCAGCAGCGTAGGGGGGCGTAATGAAAAACTGTTTTTT; cdr3_aa: CASSVGGRNEKLFF
j_call: TRBJ1-3; v_call: TRBV5-1; clone_size: -; d_call: -; cdr3_nt: TGCGCCAGCAGCTTTAACCCCACAGGGTCTGGAAACACCATATATTTT; cdr3_aa: CASSFNPTGSGNTIYF
j_call: TRBJ1-5; v_call: TRBV18; clone_size: -; d_call: -; cdr3_nt: TGTGCCAGCTCCCCCTCCCCCGGGGTCAATCAGCCCCAGCATTTT; cdr3_aa: CASSPSPGVNQPQHF
j_call: TRBJ2-3; v_call: TRBV5-4; clone_size: -; d_call: TRBD1; cdr3_nt: TGTGCCAGCAGCACCTGGACAGGGGGCGCCACAGATACGCAGTATTTT; cdr3_aa: CASSTWTGGATDTQYF
j_call: TRBJ2-7; v_call: TRBV7-3; clone_size: -; d_call: TRBD1; cdr3_nt: TGTGCCAGCAGCCTCCACCGGGACAGGGCGGGAGAGCAGTACTTC; cdr3_aa: CASSLHRDRAGEQYF
j_call: TRBJ1-4; v_call: TRBV7-9; clone_size: -; d_call: -; cdr3_nt: TGTGCCAGCAGCGTAACGGGGGGACCCTTGGTAAAACTGTTTTTT; cdr3_aa: CASSVTGGPLVKLFF
j_call: TRBJ1-6; v_call: TRBV7-2; clone_size: -; d_call: -; cdr3_nt: TGTGCCAGCAGCATACAGGGTGGTAGTAATTCACCCCTCCACTTT; cdr3_aa: CASSIQGGSNSPLHF
j_call: TRBJ1-6; v_call: TRBV12-3/TRBV12-4; clone_size: -; d_call: TRBD1; cdr3_nt: TGTGCCAGCAAGACAGGGCCCAATTCACCCCTCCACTTT; cdr3_aa: CASKTGPNSPLHF
j_call: TRBJ2-5; v_call: TRBV7-7; clone_size: -; d_call: TRBD2; cdr3_nt: TGTGCTAGCAGCCTGGGACTAGCGGGAGCTGCAGAGACCCAGTACTTC; cdr3_aa: CASSLGLAGAAETQYF
j_call: TRBJ1-2; v_call: TRBV3-1/TRBV3-2; clone_size: -; d_call: TRBD1; cdr3_nt: TGTGCCAGCAGCCCGGACAGGGTTTATGGCTACACCTTC; cdr3_aa: CASSPDRVYGYTF
j_call: TRBJ2-6; v_call: TRBV11-1; clone_size: -; d_call: -; cdr3_nt: TGTGCCAGCAGCCCCTCCCCTATTGGGGCCAACGTCCTGACTTTC; cdr3_aa: CASSPSPIGANVLTF
j_call: TRBJ2-3; v_call: TRBV6-1; clone_size: -; d_call: TRBD2; cdr3_nt: TGTGCCAGCAGTGAAACGGGTGCGGGAGGACCTAGCACAGATACGCAGTATTTT; cdr3_aa: CASSETGAGGPSTDTQYF
j_call: TRBJ2-3; v_call: TRBV3-1/TRBV3-2; clone_size: -; d_call: TRBD2; cdr3_nt: TGTGCCAGCAGCCACCTAGCGGGCACAGATACGCAGTATTTT; cdr3_aa: CASSHLAGTDTQYF
j_call: TRBJ2-1; v_call: TRBV3-1/TRBV3-2; clone_size: -; d_call: TRBD2; cdr3_nt: TGTGCCAGCAGCCGAGGACTAGCGGGTGGTTTAGAGCAGTTCTTC; cdr3_aa: CASSRGLAGGLEQFF
j_call: TRBJ1-1; v_call: TRBV18; clone_size: -; d_call: -; cdr3_nt: TGTGCCAGCTCACGCACAGGAGGGGCCACTGAAGCTTTCTTT; cdr3_aa: CASSRTGGATEAFF
j_call: TRBJ1-1; v_call: TRBV5-4; clone_size: -; d_call: -; cdr3_nt: TGTGCCAGCAGCCCGGGACAAAGGTACACTGAAGCTTTCTTT; cdr3_aa: CASSPGQRYTEAFF
j_call: TRBJ2-2; v_call: TRBV18; clone_size: -; d_call: TRBD2; cdr3_nt: TGTGCCAGCTCGCAGACTAGCGGGGGGCCGTTAAACACCGGGGAGCTGTTTTTT; cdr3_aa: CASSQTSGGPLNTGELFF
j_call: TRBJ1-2; v_call: TRBV19; clone_size: once; d_call: -; cdr3_nt: TGTGCCAGTAGTATAGTCCCGGGGAACTATGGCTACACCTTC; cdr3_aa: CASSIVPGNYGYTF
j_call: TRBJ1-1; v_call: TRBV4-1; clone_size: once; d_call: -; cdr3_nt: TGCGCCAGCAGCCAAGAAACAGGGTCTGAAGCTTTCTTT; cdr3_aa: CASSQETGSEAFF
j_call: TRBJ2-1; v_call: TRBV5-1; clone_size: -; d_call: -; cdr3_nt: TGCGCCAGCAGCATCGGGACTTCCAATGAGCAGTTCTTC; cdr3_aa: CASSIGTSNEQFF
j_call: TRBJ1-4; v_call: TRBV4-1; clone_size: -; d_call: TRBD1; cdr3_nt: TGCGCCAGCAGCCAAGAGGGGACAGGGGCCCGAAATGAAAAACTGTTTTTT; cdr3_aa: CASSQEGTGARNEKLFF
j_call: TRBJ2-5; v_call: TRBV7-2; clone_size: -; d_call: -; cdr3_nt: TGTGCCAGCAGCTCTAGTCGGCGGGAGACCCAGTACTTC; cdr3_aa: CASSSSRRETQYF
j_call: TRBJ1-4; v_call: TRBV5-4; clone_size: -; d_call: TRBD1; cdr3_nt: TGTGCCAGCAGCTTGACAGGGGGCAGGGATGAAAAACTGTTTTTT; cdr3_aa: CASSLTGGRDEKLFF
j_call: TRBJ1-2; v_call: TRBV7-6; clone_size: -; d_call: -; cdr3_nt: TGTGCCAGCAGCTTAGAGCAGGGGCGACCCAGAAACTATGGCTACACCTTC; cdr3_aa: CASSLEQGRPRNYGYTF
j_call: TRBJ2-5; v_call: TRBV29-1; clone_size: -; d_call: -; cdr3_nt: TGCAGCGTTGAAGATAGACTAGAAGAGACCCAGTACTTC; cdr3_aa: CSVEDRLEETQYF
j_call: TRBJ1-2; v_call: TRBV11-2; clone_size: few; d_call: -; cdr3_nt: TGTGCCAGCAGCTTTCCCCTTCTACAGGGTAAGGCGGGCTACACCTTC; cdr3_aa: CASSFPLLQGKAGYTF
j_call: TRBJ1-1; v_call: TRBV6-5; clone_size: -; d_call: -; cdr3_nt: TGTGCCAGCAGTTACAGGGGGGGGACTGAAGCTTTCTTT; cdr3_aa: CASSYRGGTEAFF
j_call: TRBJ2-1; v_call: TRBV2; clone_size: few; d_call: TRBD2; cdr3_nt: TGTGCCAGCAGTCCTACTATTAGCGGGAGTCGGTTCTTC; cdr3_aa: CASSPTISGSRFF
j_call: TRBJ2-1; v_call: TRBV3-1/TRBV3-2; clone_size: -; d_call: TRBD2; cdr3_nt: TGTGCCAGCAGCCAAGCAGCGGGAGGGGGGAATGAGCAGTTCTTC; cdr3_aa: CASSQAAGGGNEQFF